The 23 T cell receptor beta chains below were found in one sample sequenced in a study of T cell changes during pregnancy in multiple sclerosis. Some clones are missing from TCRdb's copy, which holds only in-frame ones; the method was immunoSEQ multiplex PCR. Of about 81,000 clones detected, about 94% appear once; the ten largest clones hold roughly 2.5%. The sequencing used peripheral blood, collected in the third trimester of pregnancy. These receptors were collected from a female donor with multiple sclerosis, enrolled in a pregnancy study.

The V gene is TRBV2, the J gene TRBJ2-3, with D tentatively TRBD1 (5 bases). The CDR3 extends over 13 amino acids. Germline V gene data show CDR1 as SNHLY and CDR2 as FYNNEI. The V end lost 6 bases, the J end lost 0 bases, and 7 bases lay between the germline ends. CDR3 residues: CASRRTSTDTQYF. CDR3 bases: TGTGCCAGCAGGAGGACAAGCACAGATACGCAGTATTTT. Variable domain in full (rest from reference TRBV2 and TRBJ2-3): EPEVTQTPSHQVTQMGQEVILRCVPISNHLYFYWYRQILGQKVEFLVSFYNNEISEKSEIFDDQFSVERPDGSNFTLKIRSTKLEDSAMYFCASRRTSTDTQYFGPGTRLTVL.

The chain combines TRBV5-1 with TRBJ1-6; D is perhaps TRBD1 (6 bases). CDR1 and CDR2 from the germline V gene are SGHRS and YFSETQ. The length of the CDR3 is 14 residues. Trimming removed 6 bases at V and 7 bases at J, with 14 bases between. The CDR3 loop is CASTLGQKNSPLHF. The DNA for the CDR3 is TGCGCCAGCACCCTAGGACAGAAGAATTCACCCCTCCACTTT.

The CDR3 nucleotides read TGTGCCATCGGACAGGATCCCTATGGCTACACCTTC. Translation: CAIGQDPYGYTF. The chain joins TRBV10-3 to TRBJ1-2, with 7 nucleotides matching TRBD1. V gave up 8 bases and J gave up 4 bases; unmatched junction bases: 4. CDR1 is ENHRY, CDR2 SYGVKD, per germline. The length of the CDR3 is 12 residues.

The V and J genes are TRBV27 and TRBJ1-1; D is possibly TRBD1 (5 bases). Trimming pared 5 bases from V and 1 base from J, leaving 23 bases between. The V gene's germline CDR1 is MNHEY and CDR2 SMNVEV (reference sequence). This CDR3 is built from 18 residues. The CDR3 region is CASSPYRGDGVGNTEAFF. The CDR3 region has the DNA TGTGCCAGCAGTCCCTACCGGGGGGACGGGGTGGGGAACACTGAAGCTTTCTTT.

CDR3 amino acids: CSARVEAFF. For the CDR3, the DNA is TGCAGTGCCAGGGTTGAAGCTTTCTTT. The J gene is TRBJ1-1, the V gene TRBV20-1, with a possible D match to TRBD1 (5 bases). The germline V gene has CDR1 DFQATT and CDR2 SNEGSKA (reference sequence). Trimming took 6 bases from V and 7 from J, leaving 6 bases between them. The CDR3 length is 9 residues.

The CDR3 reads CAWSGLNSYNSPLHF. In DNA form, the CDR3 reads TGTGCCTGGAGTGGCCTAAACTCCTATAATTCACCCCTCCACTTT. The V gene is TRBV30, the J gene TRBJ1-6, with no clear D. The CDR3 contains 15 residues. Germline loops: CDR1 GTSNPN, CDR2 SVGIG (reference sequence). V shed 1 base and J shed 0 bases, with 7 bases lying between them.

This clone was seen more than once but under ten times. The chain carries TRBV9 and TRBJ2-7; D not resolved. CDR1 and CDR2 (germline): SGDLS, YYNGEE. This CDR3 spans 15 amino acids. The V end was cut by 0 bases, the J end by 2 bases, with 12 bases between. The CDR3: CASSVDAGGAYEQYF. The CDR3 DNA reads TGTGCCAGCAGCGTAGATGCAGGTGGTGCCTACGAGCAGTACTTC.

The V call is TRBV7-2, the J call TRBJ1-1; 7 positions match TRBD1. CDR3 length: 15 residues. V shed 4 bases, J shed 3 bases, and the junction held 8 bases outside the gene matches. Germline V gene sequence: CDR1 SGHTA, CDR2 FQGNSA. CDR3 amino acids: CASSSSQGLDTEAFF. CDR3 DNA: TGTGCCAGCAGCTCCTCACAGGGGTTGGACACTGAAGCTTTCTTT. Filled out from reference TRBV7-2 and TRBJ1-1, the complete variable domain reads GAGVSQSPSNKVTEKGKDVELRCDPISGHTALYWYRQSLGQGLEFLIYFQGNSAPDKSGLPSDRFSAERTGGSVSTLTIQRTQQEDSAVYLCASSSSQGLDTEAFFGQGTRLTVV.

The chain carries TRBV7-9 and TRBJ2-5; a weak D match, TRBD2 (5 bases). Trimming cost V 6 bases and J 0 bases, with 11 bases left between them. Per the germline V gene, CDR1 is SEHNR and CDR2 is FQNEAQ (reference sequence). The CDR3 consists of 14 residues. CDR3 protein: CASRQPGNQETQYF. As DNA, the CDR3 is TGTGCCAGCAGACAGCCGGGGAACCAAGAGACCCAGTACTTC.

This chain's CDR3 is CASSQQRGEKFF. CDR3 nucleotides: TGTGCCAGCAGTCAGCAGCGGGGGGAGAAGTTCTTC. The chain combines TRBV6-5 with TRBJ2-1; 9 nucleotides match TRBD2. The V gene's germline CDR1 is MNHEY and CDR2 SVGAGI. Trimming removed 5 bases from V and 14 bases from J; junction bases left unmatched: 7. There are 12 residues in the CDR3.

The V gene is TRBV9, the J gene TRBJ2-7, with TRBD2 as a possible D gene (6 bases). Germline CDR1 is SGDLS and CDR2 is YYNGEE. V was trimmed by 4 bases and J by 6 bases, leaving 11 bases between them. The CDR3 consists of 12 residues. The CDR3: CASSTGLTEQYF. The DNA of the CDR3 is TGTGCCAGCAGCACGGGACTGACCGAGCAGTACTTC.

V and J are TRBV6-5 and TRBJ1-2; 7 bases map to TRBD1. This CDR3 spans 15 amino acids. In germline, CDR1 is MNHEY, CDR2 SVGAGI. V lost 6 bases to trimming and J lost 0 bases; unmatched junction nucleotides: 7. CDR3 sequence reads: CASRETGSTNYGYTF. The CDR3 nucleotides read TGTGCCAGCAGAGAGACAGGGTCAACTAACTATGGCTACACCTTC.

The V call is TRBV5-4, the J call TRBJ1-6; D remains ambiguous. In germline, CDR1 is SGHNT, CDR2 YYREEE (reference sequence). The CDR3 totals 12 residues. Trimming removed 2 bases from V and 8 bases from J, with 5 bases in between. CDR3 sequence: CASSFQDSPLHF. In DNA form, the CDR3 reads TGTGCCAGCAGCTTCCAGGATTCACCCCTCCACTTT.

The chain couples TRBV19 to TRBJ2-7; tentative D call: TRBD2 (6 bases). V lost 1 base and J 3 bases, leaving 10 bases between the germline ends. The germline V gene has CDR1 LNHDA and CDR2 SQIVND (reference sequence). The CDR3 is made up of 14 amino acids. CDR3: CASSIGSGSYEQYF. CDR3 bases: TGTGCCAGTAGTATAGGCTCCGGGAGCTACGAGCAGTACTTC.

This clone was recorded only once. The chain combines TRBV27 with TRBJ1-1, with D unclear. Germline V CDR1 and CDR2: MNHEY, SMNVEV (reference sequence). The CDR3 is 15 residues long. V lost 3 bases, J lost 5 bases, and 16 bases lay in between. CDR3 loop: CASSLLSGFLTEAFF. The CDR3 DNA follows: TGTGCCAGCAGTTTGTTATCGGGATTTTTGACTGAAGCTTTCTTT.

DNA of the CDR3: TGTGCCATCAATACAGGGGACTCCTCCTACAATGAGCAGTTCTTC. This translates into CAINTGDSSYNEQFF. The J gene is TRBJ2-1, the V gene TRBV10-3, with a tentative D call TRBD1 (7 bases). CDR1 ENHRY and CDR2 SYGVKD come from the germline V gene. V was clipped by 7 bases and J by 0 bases, with 13 bases between them. The CDR3 is made up of 15 amino acids.

The chain carries TRBV2 and TRBJ2-3, with 7 nucleotides matching TRBD2. This CDR3 has 15 residues. Germline-derived CDR1 and CDR2 are SNHLY and FYNNEI. V trimming: 7 bases; J trimming: 2 bases; junction bases outside the gene matches: 9. The chain's CDR3 is CASKGPGRPTDTQYF. DNA of the CDR3: TGTGCCAGCAAGGGCCCCGGGAGGCCCACAGATACGCAGTATTTT.

The rearrangement uses TRBV6-5 and TRBJ2-1, with 9 bases that match TRBD1. The V segment lost 2 bases and the J segment 8 bases; nucleotides outside the gene matches: 10. Germline V gene lookup returns CDR1 MNHEY and CDR2 SVGAGI. The CDR3 spans 16 residues. Here the CDR3 reads CASSYPTGTGFHEQFF. DNA for the CDR3: TGTGCCAGCAGTTACCCAACCGGGACAGGGTTTCATGAGCAGTTCTTC.

CDR3 in DNA: TGTGCCAGCAGCCTGGGACTAGCGGGGGGGGAGACCCAGTACTTC. Its protein product is CASSLGLAGGETQYF. The rearrangement uses TRBV7-9 and TRBJ2-5, with 16 bases identical to TRBD2. This CDR3 region has 15 residues. The V gene end was trimmed by 5 bases and the J gene end by 5 bases; junction bases not matched to a gene: 2. The germline CDR1 and CDR2 sequences are SEHNR and FQNEAQ (reference sequence).

CDR3 in DNA: TGTGCCAGCAGTTTGATGGGCAGAAGCTCCTATAATTCACCCCTCCACTTT. Amino acids: CASSLMGRSSYNSPLHF. The chain uses TRBV27 and TRBJ1-6; D unresolved. Germline-derived CDR1 and CDR2 are MNHEY and SMNVEV (reference sequence). The V end was cut by 3 bases, the J end by 0 bases, with 12 bases between. This CDR3 region has 17 residues.

The chain links TRBV11-1 to TRBJ2-5; 9 positions match TRBD1. Trimming cost V 5 bases and J 5 bases; bases outside gene matches: 3. CDR3 length equals 13 residues. CDR1 and CDR2 (germline): SGHAT, FQDESV (reference sequence). The CDR3, as DNA: TGTGCCAGCAGCCGGGACAGGGCGGAGACCCAGTACTTC. This encodes CASSRDRAETQYF.

The gene calls are TRBV27 and TRBJ2-5, with 10 bases fitting TRBD2. This CDR3 has 13 residues. V was pared by 4 bases and J by 7 bases, with 3 bases of the junction left unmatched. CDR1 and CDR2 from the germline V gene are MNHEY and SMNVEV (reference sequence). In DNA form, the CDR3 reads TGTGCCAGCAGTTGGGCTAGCGGGGGGACCCAGTACTTC. It encodes CASSWASGGTQYF.

The chain employs TRBV2 and TRBJ2-3; 8 nucleotides align to TRBD2. Trimming cost V 3 bases and J 4 bases; bases outside gene matches: 6. The CDR3 has 15 residues. Germline loops: CDR1 SNHLY, CDR2 FYNNEI. CDR3 amino acids: CASSDRLARADTQYF. The CDR3 region has the DNA TGTGCCAGCAGTGACAGACTAGCGAGGGCAGATACGCAGTATTTT.